This entry lists 17 T cell receptor beta chains sequenced from one sample in a study of cytomegalovirus exposure and HLA in healthy donors. In the PCR, 60 Vbeta and 13 Jbeta primers were used. Some clones are missing from TCRdb's copy, which holds only in-frame ones; the method was immunoSEQ multiplex PCR. The sample holds about 160,000 clones, roughly 80% seen once. Specimen: PBMCs. These receptors all come from a man aged 35 to 55 in good health and CMV-seronegative.

This clone showed up just a few times. The rearrangement joins TRBV14 to TRBJ2-1; TRBD1 matches 7 bases. The CDR3 is 18 amino acids. Germline CDR1 is SGHDN and CDR2 is FVKESK. The J segment lost 4 bases and the V segment lost 4 bases, leaving 16 bases of the junction unmatched. The DNA for the CDR3 is TGTGCCAGCAGCCCGAACTTAGTGACAGGGCTTCTTTACAATGAGCAGTTCTTC. Amino acid sequence: CASSPNLVTGLLYNEQFF.

This chain uses TRBV19 with TRBJ1-5, with D perhaps TRBD1 (6 bases). CDR3 size: 16 residues. Germline V CDR1 and CDR2: LNHDA, SQIVND (reference sequence). V shed 4 bases and J shed 1 base, with 14 bases lying between them. DNA for the CDR3: TGTGCCAGTAGTACCCGTGAGGGGGTGAGCAATCAGCCCCAGCATTTT. This sequence encodes CASSTREGVSNQPQHF.

This chain uses TRBV19 with TRBJ2-7; 8 bases align to TRBD2. This CDR3 is built from 15 residues. V lost 1 base and J lost 2; bases outside the gene matches: 4. Germline V gene lookup returns CDR1 LNHDA and CDR2 SQIVND (reference sequence). The CDR3 loop reads CASSIGGAGAYEQYF. CDR3 nucleotides: TGTGCCAGTAGTATAGGTGGAGCGGGGGCCTACGAGCAGTACTTC.

The chain carries TRBV6-6 and TRBJ2-3, with a weak D call TRBD2 (5 bases). Germline CDR1 reads MNHNY; CDR2 reads SVGAGI (reference sequence). This CDR3 contains 12 residues. The V end lost 2 bases, the J end lost 6 bases, and 6 bases lay between the germline ends. This CDR3 reads CASSYRGDTQYF. CDR3 nucleotide sequence: TGTGCCAGCAGTTACCGAGGGGATACGCAGTATTTT.

The chain recombines TRBV21-1 with TRBJ1-2; TRBD1 is taken as the D call from the table, unchecked against the DNA. TRBV21-1 corresponds to a pseudogene. CDR3 size: 15 residues. The CDR3 DNA reads as TGTGCCAGCAGCAAACGGGACCTGGCAGGGGGGGGCTACACCTTC. Translated: CASSKRDLAGGGYTF.

As regards this clone: Other nucleotide sequences in the sample specify the same CDR3. The chain uses TRBV9 and TRBJ2-2; TRBD1 aligns across 10 bases. CDR3 length equals 15 residues. V lost 2 bases to trimming and J lost 4 bases; unmatched junction nucleotides: 2. Germline lookup yields CDR1 SGDLS and CDR2 YYNGEE. CDR3 in amino acids: CASSVGQGGTGELFF. As DNA, the CDR3 is TGTGCCAGCAGCGTCGGACAGGGGGGCACCGGGGAGCTGTTTTTT.

The V call is TRBV27, the J call TRBJ1-1; possibly TRBD1 for D (5 bases). This CDR3 region has 11 residues. Trimming shortened V by 6 bases and J by 10 bases, and 12 bases separated the two germline ends. Looked up from germline, CDR1 is MNHEY and CDR2 is SMNVEV (reference sequence). CDR3 region: CASRGGVGAFF. CDR3 DNA: TGTGCCAGCAGGGGGGGGGTAGGAGCTTTCTTT.

The chain combines TRBV7-2 with TRBJ1-2; D is undetermined. Trimming took off 5 bases at V and 0 bases at J, with 7 bases between the two ends. The CDR3 sequence is 13 residues long. Germline V gives CDR1 SGHTA, CDR2 FQGNSA. CDR3 bases: TGTGCCAGCAGCGGCCGGGCTAACTATGGCTACACCTTC. Residues: CASSGRANYGYTF.

The J gene is TRBJ2-1, the V gene TRBV11-2; 10 bases are a match to TRBD2. This CDR3 contains 16 residues. CDR1 is SGHAT and CDR2 is FQNNGV in the germline V gene. Germline trimming cut 5 bases from V and 6 bases from J; bases unmatched to any gene: 10. The CDR3 reads CASSTPRTSGTNEQFF. The CDR3 bases are TGTGCCAGCAGCACACCGCGGACTAGCGGAACCAATGAGCAGTTCTTC.

The chain is built from TRBV7-8 and TRBJ1-6; 7 bases align to TRBD1. CDR1 SGHVS and CDR2 FQNEAQ come from the germline V gene. The J segment lost 9 bases and the V segment lost 4 bases, leaving 6 bases of the junction unmatched. The CDR3 is 14 residues long. DNA of the CDR3: TGTGCCAGCAGCTCTAACAGGGGAGGTTCACCCCTCCACTTT. It translates to CASSSNRGGSPLHF. Combining the CDR3 with reference TRBV7-8 and TRBJ1-6 gives the whole variable domain GAGVSQSPRYKVAKRGQDVALRCDPISGHVSLFWYQQALGQGPEFLTYFQNEAQLDKSGLPSDRFFAERPEGSVSTLKIQRTQQEDSAVYLCASSSNRGGSPLHFGNGTRLTVT.

The J gene is TRBJ2-3, the V gene TRBV10-2; 12 bases agree with TRBD1. The CDR3 runs 14 residues. The junction had 2 bases not matched to a gene; V was cut back by 6 bases and J by 4 bases. CDR1 WSHSY and CDR2 SAAADI come from the germline V gene. Here the CDR3 reads CASSGTGGADTQYF. The DNA for the CDR3 is TGCGCCAGCAGCGGGACAGGGGGCGCAGATACGCAGTATTTT.

The chain has TRBV4-1 and TRBJ2-1; D possibly corresponds to TRBD2 (5 bases). V was pared by 0 bases and J by 4 bases, with 10 bases between. CDR1 and CDR2 from the germline V gene are MGHRA and YSYEKL. The length of the CDR3 is 15 residues. The CDR3 sequence: CASSQDAGGYNEQFF. As DNA, the CDR3 is TGCGCCAGCAGCCAAGATGCAGGAGGATACAATGAGCAGTTCTTC.

The J gene is TRBJ1-1, the V gene TRBV5-6; D uncertain. This CDR3 has 13 amino acids. The germline gives CDR1 SGHDT, CDR2 YYEEEE. V was shortened by 1 base and J by 4 bases, with 8 bases between the two germline ends. The CDR3 nucleotides are TGTGCCAGCAGCTTGTCAGGTTTCACTGAAGCTTTCTTT. This codes for CASSLSGFTEAFF.

The chain carries TRBV5-6 and TRBJ1-2; no definite D call. V was cut by 0 bases and J by 4 bases, with 10 bases left in between. The CDR3 covers 14 residues. Germline CDR1 SGHDT, CDR2 YYEEEE. The CDR3 bases are TGTGCCAGCAGCTTGGGGTCGGGGTTCTATGGCTACACCTTC. Translating gives CASSLGSGFYGYTF. The whole variable domain, remainder taken from reference TRBV5-6 and TRBJ1-2, is DAGVTQSPTHLIKTRGQQVTLRCSPKSGHDTVSWYQQALGQGPQFIFQYYEEEERQRGNFPDRFSGHQFPNYSSELNVNALLLGDSALYLCASSLGSGFYGYTFGSGTRLTVV.

The J gene is TRBJ1-2, the V gene TRBV27; 10 bases are shared with TRBD1. The J segment lost 6 bases and the V segment lost 8 bases, leaving 21 bases of the junction unmatched. The CDR3 totals 18 residues. In germline, CDR1 is MNHEY, CDR2 SMNVEV (reference sequence). CDR3 nucleotides: TGTGCCAGCGATTCCCTCCCCGGAGCGGGACAGGGGCTTAATGGCTACACCTTC. Translated: CASDSLPGAGQGLNGYTF.

The chain uses TRBV9 and TRBJ2-3; 11 bases agree with TRBD2. J was trimmed by 4 bases and V by 4 bases; bases with no gene match: 8. From germline, CDR1 is SGDLS and CDR2 YYNGEE. CDR3 size: 16 residues. The CDR3 reads CASSPRLAGYPDTQYF. CDR3 DNA sequence: TGTGCCAGCAGCCCCCGACTAGCGGGGTATCCAGATACGCAGTATTTT.

V and J are TRBV7-8 and TRBJ1-2, with D perhaps TRBD1 (6 bases). Trimming removed 5 bases from V and 4 bases from J, with 20 bases in between. This CDR3 is built from 16 residues. Germline assignment: CDR1 SGHVS and CDR2 FQNEAQ. The CDR3 is CASSPDLGQPTYGYTF. The CDR3 region has the DNA TGTGCCAGCAGCCCTGACCTTGGACAGCCTACCTATGGCTACACCTTC. Together with reference TRBV7-8 and TRBJ1-2, the CDR3 gives the full variable domain: GAGVSQSPRYKVAKRGQDVALRCDPISGHVSLFWYQQALGQGPEFLTYFQNEAQLDKSGLPSDRFFAERPEGSVSTLKIQRTQQEDSAVYLCASSPDLGQPTYGYTFGSGTRLTVV.